The rows below give T cell receptor beta chains drawn from one sample of a study of blood T cell repertoires in COVID-19. This table comes from immunoSEQ multiplex PCR, and its TCRdb copy is limited to in-frame clones, with some not included. The repertoire has about 170,000 clones, around four fifths of them found once; the top ten carry roughly 8.1%. Sequenced material: peripheral blood. These receptors originate from an elderly woman with COVID-19, enrolled during active disease. CDR3s include the opening cysteine and the closing phenylalanine or tryptophan. Fields, in order: CDR3 DNA, CDR3 protein, clone size, V gene, J gene, D gene. The D gene is left open where the match is weak. Part of the rows lack a size; the others show once, few, many or a class for expanded clones.

cdr3_nt: TGTGCCACCAGTGGGGGCGGGGGCTCGAACACCGGGGAGCTGTTTTTT
cdr3_aa: CATSGGGGSNTGELFF
clone_size: .
v_call: TRBV24-1
j_call: TRBJ2-2
d_call: .

cdr3_nt: TGTGCGTCACAGGGACTAGTCGTGGGAGAGACCCAGTACTTC
cdr3_aa: CASQGLVVGETQYF
clone_size: .
v_call: TRBV2
j_call: TRBJ2-5
d_call: TRBD2

cdr3_nt: TGTGCCAGCAGTTTATCGAGAAATTCACCCCTCCACTTT
cdr3_aa: CASSLSRNSPLHF
clone_size: .
v_call: TRBV27
j_call: TRBJ1-6
d_call: .

cdr3_nt: TGTGCCAGCTCACCCGCCCGACAGGGCGATTCACCCCTCCACTTT
cdr3_aa: CASSPARQGDSPLHF
clone_size: .
v_call: TRBV18
j_call: TRBJ1-6
d_call: TRBD1

cdr3_nt: TGTGCCAGCACCCCTCGGCCGCACGGGGAGACCCAGTACTTC
cdr3_aa: CASTPRPHGETQYF
clone_size: once
v_call: TRBV28
j_call: TRBJ2-5
d_call: .

cdr3_nt: TGTGCCAGCAGCTGGGGGACAGGGAGCTCTGAAGCTTTCTTT
cdr3_aa: CASSWGTGSSEAFF
clone_size: .
v_call: TRBV5-6
j_call: TRBJ1-1
d_call: TRBD1

cdr3_nt: TGCGCCTCCGCGGGCCAGGCGAACACCGGGGAGCTGTTTTTT
cdr3_aa: CASAGQANTGELFF
clone_size: .
v_call: TRBV5-1
j_call: TRBJ2-2
d_call: .

cdr3_nt: TGTGCCAGCATACCAACCCGGGGGAGGGGCAGGGGTGAAGCTTTCTTT
cdr3_aa: CASIPTRGRGRGEAFF
clone_size: .
v_call: TRBV28
j_call: TRBJ1-1
d_call: .

cdr3_nt: TGTGCCAGCCGGGACAGAGGGTACCAAGAGACCCAGTACTTC
cdr3_aa: CASRDRGYQETQYF
clone_size: .
v_call: TRBV5-4
j_call: TRBJ2-5
d_call: TRBD1

cdr3_nt: TGTGCCAGCAGTTACACGCGACAGGGAATAGGGCAGTTCTTC
cdr3_aa: CASSYTRQGIGQFF
clone_size: .
v_call: TRBV6-5
j_call: TRBJ2-1
d_call: TRBD1

cdr3_nt: TGTGCCAGCAGCCAAGATCTTTCGAGCGGGGGTTCCTACGAGCAGTACTTC
cdr3_aa: CASSQDLSSGGSYEQYF
clone_size: .
v_call: TRBV3-1/TRBV3-2
j_call: TRBJ2-7
d_call: TRBD2

cdr3_nt: TGTGCCAGCAGCGTTCAGGGGAATACTGAAGCTTTCTTT
cdr3_aa: CASSVQGNTEAFF
clone_size: few
v_call: TRBV2
j_call: TRBJ1-1
d_call: .

cdr3_nt: TGTGCCAGCAGCCCAGACAGGGGGCTAGGCACTGAAGCTTTCTTT
cdr3_aa: CASSPDRGLGTEAFF
clone_size: few
v_call: TRBV16
j_call: TRBJ1-1
d_call: TRBD1

cdr3_nt: TGTGCCAGCAGCACAGGGGTGACTGAAGCTTTCTTT
cdr3_aa: CASSTGVTEAFF
clone_size: .
v_call: TRBV12-3/TRBV12-4
j_call: TRBJ1-1
d_call: TRBD1

cdr3_nt: TGTGCCAGCAGCTTAATCGGACAGTCGCCCGGCTACACCTTC
cdr3_aa: CASSLIGQSPGYTF
clone_size: .
v_call: TRBV7-9
j_call: TRBJ1-2
d_call: .

cdr3_nt: TGCAGTGCTAGTCCGACAGGGTTAGAGACCCAGTACTTC
cdr3_aa: CSASPTGLETQYF
clone_size: .
v_call: TRBV20-1
j_call: TRBJ2-5
d_call: TRBD1

cdr3_nt: TGTGCCAGCAGCTCCGGTTCAGTGAGCCAACGGGGAGATACGCAGTATTTT
cdr3_aa: CASSSGSVSQRGDTQYF
clone_size: .
v_call: TRBV5-4
j_call: TRBJ2-3
d_call: .

cdr3_nt: TGTGCCAGCCTGACTAGCGGCTCCTACAATGAGCAGTTCTTC
cdr3_aa: CASLTSGSYNEQFF
clone_size: .
v_call: TRBV5-6
j_call: TRBJ2-1
d_call: TRBD2

cdr3_nt: TGTGCCAGTAGTATGGGCAGGGAGGGCGGCAATCAGCCCCAGCATTTT
cdr3_aa: CASSMGREGGNQPQHF
clone_size: .
v_call: TRBV19
j_call: TRBJ1-5
d_call: .

cdr3_nt: TGTGCCAGTGGGACAGGGCCCTACGAGCAGTACTTC
cdr3_aa: CASGTGPYEQYF
clone_size: .
v_call: TRBV9
j_call: TRBJ2-7
d_call: TRBD1

cdr3_nt: TGTGCCAGTAGTATGTCCCCGGGGGGCACTGAAGCTTTCTTT
cdr3_aa: CASSMSPGGTEAFF
clone_size: .
v_call: TRBV19
j_call: TRBJ1-1
d_call: .

cdr3_nt: TGTGCCAGCAGTCAGGGGAGGGGGACCTACGAGCAGTACTTC
cdr3_aa: CASSQGRGTYEQYF
clone_size: .
v_call: TRBV2
j_call: TRBJ2-7
d_call: .

cdr3_nt: TGTGCCAGCTCACCCGCCACTAGGAATGGCGAGCTGTTTTTT
cdr3_aa: CASSPATRNGELFF
clone_size: .
v_call: TRBV18
j_call: TRBJ2-2
d_call: .

cdr3_nt: TGCGCCAGCAGCAGGACCCGTGGGAGAGCGACCCAGTACTTC
cdr3_aa: CASSRTRGRATQYF
clone_size: few
v_call: TRBV4-1
j_call: TRBJ2-5
d_call: .

cdr3_nt: TGTGCCAGCAGGGGGACAGGGGAAGCTTTCTTT
cdr3_aa: CASRGTGEAFF
clone_size: .
v_call: TRBV2
j_call: TRBJ1-1
d_call: TRBD1

cdr3_nt: TGTGCCAGCAGCAACAGGGACGGAAACACCATATATTTT
cdr3_aa: CASSNRDGNTIYF
clone_size: .
v_call: TRBV7-3
j_call: TRBJ1-3
d_call: .

cdr3_nt: TGTGCCAGCAGCCAAAAGCGGGAGAGAACGTTAGATACGCAGTATTTT
cdr3_aa: CASSQKRERTLDTQYF
clone_size: .
v_call: TRBV7-8
j_call: TRBJ2-3
d_call: TRBD2

cdr3_nt: TGTGCCAGTACTCTCCGGGACAGGGGGCTCTCTAACTATGGCTACACCTTC
cdr3_aa: CASTLRDRGLSNYGYTF
clone_size: .
v_call: TRBV19
j_call: TRBJ1-2
d_call: TRBD1

cdr3_nt: TGTGCCAGCAGTCAGGATTACACCGGGGAGCTGTTTTTT
cdr3_aa: CASSQDYTGELFF
clone_size: .
v_call: TRBV12-3/TRBV12-4
j_call: TRBJ2-2
d_call: .

cdr3_nt: TGCGCCAGCAGCTACGACAGGGGCACGCAGTATTTT
cdr3_aa: CASSYDRGTQYF
clone_size: .
v_call: TRBV5-1
j_call: TRBJ2-3
d_call: TRBD1

cdr3_nt: TGCGCCAGCAGCTGGGGACCGACAGGGCTACATGAAAAACTGTTTTTT
cdr3_aa: CASSWGPTGLHEKLFF
clone_size: .
v_call: TRBV5-1
j_call: TRBJ1-4
d_call: TRBD1

cdr3_nt: TGTGCCAGCAGCCCGACAGTAGCCTCTGGAAACACCATATATTTT
cdr3_aa: CASSPTVASGNTIYF
clone_size: .
v_call: TRBV7-9
j_call: TRBJ1-3
d_call: .

cdr3_nt: TGTGCCAGCTCACCACTTACGGGGGGGAATGAAAAACTGTTTTTT
cdr3_aa: CASSPLTGGNEKLFF
clone_size: once
v_call: TRBV18
j_call: TRBJ1-4
d_call: .